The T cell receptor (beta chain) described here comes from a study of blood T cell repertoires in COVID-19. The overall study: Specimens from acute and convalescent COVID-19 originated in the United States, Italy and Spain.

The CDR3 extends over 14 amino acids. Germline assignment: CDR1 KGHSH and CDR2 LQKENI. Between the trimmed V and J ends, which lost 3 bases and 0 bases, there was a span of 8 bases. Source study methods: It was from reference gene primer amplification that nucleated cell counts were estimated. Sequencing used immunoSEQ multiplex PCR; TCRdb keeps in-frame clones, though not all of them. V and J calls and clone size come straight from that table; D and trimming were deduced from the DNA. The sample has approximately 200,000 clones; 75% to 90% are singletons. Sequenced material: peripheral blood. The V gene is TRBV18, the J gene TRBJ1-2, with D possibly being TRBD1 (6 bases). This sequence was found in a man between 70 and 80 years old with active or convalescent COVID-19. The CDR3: CASSPDSPNYGYTF. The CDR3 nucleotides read TGTGCCAGCTCACCGGACAGTCCTAACTATGGCTACACCTTC.